This T cell receptor beta chain was sequenced in a study of shared clonotypes between healthy human individuals. Study summary: Researchers assigned three CD4 naive, three CD4 memory, two CD8 naive and one CD8 memory plate to each donor.

About this clone: The antigen remains unidentified.

The protocol was immunoSEQ multiplex PCR, while the TCRdb copy is restricted to in-frame clones and leaves out a portion. The data show 750,000 to 1,000,000 clones, almost 95% seen once. Study observations and caveats: Some naive CD4 clonotypes, 4.5% to 5.5%, turned up in common across several donors. How much donors shared clonotypes was expected to be affected by sequencing depth.

The CDR3 totals 15 residues. V lost 5 bases and J lost 5, with 19 bases in between. Per germline, CDR1 MNHEY and CDR2 SMNVEV (reference sequence). CD45RO-negative cells were positively selected for CCR7, leaving out terminally differentiated effector memory CD45RA+ cells. Sequenced: naive CD8+ T cells sorted from blood. The clonotype comes from a man younger than 40 in good health. The V call is TRBV27, the J call TRBJ2-7; a possible D gene is TRBD2 (6 bases). The CDR3 spells CASSLPGGVGDEQYF. CDR3 in DNA: TGTGCCAGCAGTCTGCCCGGCGGGGTTGGGGACGAGCAGTACTTC.